The 3 T cell receptor beta chains given below trace back to one sample, sequenced in a study of PD-1 blockade in classical Hodgkin lymphoma. Clones were sequenced by immunoSEQ multiplex PCR, and TCRdb holds only the in-frame ones, with some missing. The table includes over 60,000 clones, approximately 92% detected once. The sample's time point: cycle 4 day 1 (C4D1), after more than five weeks of nivolumab. Every patient was affected by relapse after autologous stem cell transplantation, while exposure to brentuximab vedotin was not uniform. The source material was peripheral blood mononuclear cells (PBMCs), sampled before the fourth cycle of nivolumab. The receptors shown here come from a human donor with classical Hodgkin lymphoma.

The rearrangement joins TRBV7-2 to TRBJ2-3, with TRBD2 matching 10 bases. The junction had 10 bases not matched to a gene; V was cut back by 5 bases and J by 2 bases. From germline, CDR1 is SGHTA and CDR2 FQGNSA. The CDR3 covers 17 residues. The CDR3 DNA follows: TGTGCCAGCAGCCCCCTTCCTAGCGGGGGATTCACAGATACGCAGTATTTT. Its translation: CASSPLPSGGFTDTQYF.

This clone was counted once. This chain links TRBV19 with TRBJ2-5, with 7 bases aligning to TRBD2. The V and J ends lost 3 bases and 5 bases, in that order; junction bases with no gene match: 3. CDR3 length: 13 residues. The germline V gene has CDR1 LNHDA and CDR2 SQIVND (reference sequence). CDR3 amino acids: CASSIGGRETQYF. The CDR3, as DNA: TGTGCCAGTAGTATCGGGGGGAGGGAGACCCAGTACTTC.

The chain is built from TRBV28 and TRBJ1-3; D gene uncertain. The length of the CDR3 is 13 residues. Per the germline V gene, CDR1 is MDHEN and CDR2 is SYDVKM. Trimming left V 3 bases short and J 0 bases short, with 3 bases between. The CDR3 DNA reads TGTGCCAGCAGTTTTGACTCTGGAAACACCATATATTTT. This gives the protein CASSFDSGNTIYF.